This TCR beta chain was obtained from a study of immune evolution from preneoplasia to lung adenocarcinoma. V was pared by 3 bases and J by 6 bases, with 6 bases of the junction left unmatched. Germline V CDR1 and CDR2: KGHSH, LQKENI. This CDR3 contains 14 residues. Generated by immunoSEQ multiplex PCR, the TCRdb table keeps only in-frame clones and is missing some. Here the sample spans about 8,600 clones, 70% to 80% being singletons. In the case of this clone: Its antigen is as yet unknown.

Premalignant or tumor cells were enriched by macro-dissection after pathologic assessment. The study's findings and limits: Later-stage lesions appeared to have more T cells, more diversity, less clonality. KRAS-mutant nodules had the highest T cell clonality. Top clone share appeared to fall from AAH through AIS, MIA, adenocarcinoma.

The sequencing input was FFPE lung adenocarcinoma in situ tissue. This receptor was identified in a person aged 55-79 years with lung adenocarcinoma. The chain has TRBV18 and TRBJ1-1, with 8 bases lining up with TRBD1. CDR3 sequence reads: CASSPTGTGSEAFF. CDR3 coding DNA: TGTGCCAGCTCACCTACCGGGACAGGCTCTGAAGCTTTCTTT.